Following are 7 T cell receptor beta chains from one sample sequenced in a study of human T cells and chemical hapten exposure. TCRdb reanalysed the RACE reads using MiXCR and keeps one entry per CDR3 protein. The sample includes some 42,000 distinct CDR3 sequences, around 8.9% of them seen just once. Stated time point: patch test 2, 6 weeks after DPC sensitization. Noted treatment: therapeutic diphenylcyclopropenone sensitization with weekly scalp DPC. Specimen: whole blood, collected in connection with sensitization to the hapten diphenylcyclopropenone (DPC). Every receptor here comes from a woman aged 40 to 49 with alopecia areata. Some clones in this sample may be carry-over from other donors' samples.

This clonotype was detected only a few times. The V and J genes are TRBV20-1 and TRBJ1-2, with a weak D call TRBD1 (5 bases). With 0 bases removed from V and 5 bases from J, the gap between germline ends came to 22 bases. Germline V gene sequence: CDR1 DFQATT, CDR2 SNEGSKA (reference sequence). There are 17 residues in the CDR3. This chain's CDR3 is CSARDFERQGFSYGYTF. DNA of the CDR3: TGCAGTGCTAGAGATTTCGAGCGGCAGGGTTTTTCATATGGCTACACCTTC.

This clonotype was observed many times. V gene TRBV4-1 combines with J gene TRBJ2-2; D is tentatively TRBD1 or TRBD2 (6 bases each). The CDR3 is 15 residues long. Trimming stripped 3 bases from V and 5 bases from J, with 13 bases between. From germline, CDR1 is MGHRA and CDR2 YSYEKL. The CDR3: CASSQSQGGTGELFF. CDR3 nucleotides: TGCGCCAGCAGCCAGTCACAGGGAGGTACCGGGGAGCTGTTTTTT.

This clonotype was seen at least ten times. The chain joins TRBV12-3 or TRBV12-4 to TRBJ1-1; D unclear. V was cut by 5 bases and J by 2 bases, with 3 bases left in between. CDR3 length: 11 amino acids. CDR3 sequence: CASSPNTEAFF. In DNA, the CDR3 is TGTGCCAGCAGTCCTAACACTGAAGCTTTCTTT.

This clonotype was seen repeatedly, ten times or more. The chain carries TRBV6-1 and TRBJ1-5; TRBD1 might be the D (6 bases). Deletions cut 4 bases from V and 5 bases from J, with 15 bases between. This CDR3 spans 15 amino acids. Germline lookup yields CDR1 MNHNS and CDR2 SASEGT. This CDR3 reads CASSVEQGSHQPQHF. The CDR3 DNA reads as TGTGCCAGCAGTGTGGAACAGGGATCCCATCAGCCCCAGCATTTT.

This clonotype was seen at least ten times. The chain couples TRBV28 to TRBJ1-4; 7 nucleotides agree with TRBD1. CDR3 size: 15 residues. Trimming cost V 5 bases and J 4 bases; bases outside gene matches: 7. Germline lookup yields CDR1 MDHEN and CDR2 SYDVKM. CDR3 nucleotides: TGTGCCAGCAGTGCCGGGGACAGTATTAATGAAAAACTGTTTTTT. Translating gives CASSAGDSINEKLFF. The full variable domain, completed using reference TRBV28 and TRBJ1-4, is DVKVTQSSRYLVKRTGEKVFLECVQDMDHENMFWYRQDPGLGLRLIYFSYDVKMKEKGDIPEGYSVSREKKERFSLILESASTNQTSMYLCASSAGDSINEKLFFGSGTQLSVL.

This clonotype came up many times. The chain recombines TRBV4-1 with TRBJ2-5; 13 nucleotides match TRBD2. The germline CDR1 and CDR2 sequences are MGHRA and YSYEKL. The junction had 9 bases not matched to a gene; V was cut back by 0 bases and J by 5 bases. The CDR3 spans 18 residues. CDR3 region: CASSQDHSGTSGVETQYF. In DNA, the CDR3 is TGCGCCAGCAGCCAAGATCACTCCGGGACTAGCGGGGTGGAGACCCAGTACTTC.

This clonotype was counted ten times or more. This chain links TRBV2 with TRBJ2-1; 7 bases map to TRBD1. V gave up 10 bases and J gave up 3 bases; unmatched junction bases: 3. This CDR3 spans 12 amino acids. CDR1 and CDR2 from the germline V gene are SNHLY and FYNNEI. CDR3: CATGQDYNEQFF. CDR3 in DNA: TGTGCCACCGGACAGGACTACAATGAGCAGTTCTTC.